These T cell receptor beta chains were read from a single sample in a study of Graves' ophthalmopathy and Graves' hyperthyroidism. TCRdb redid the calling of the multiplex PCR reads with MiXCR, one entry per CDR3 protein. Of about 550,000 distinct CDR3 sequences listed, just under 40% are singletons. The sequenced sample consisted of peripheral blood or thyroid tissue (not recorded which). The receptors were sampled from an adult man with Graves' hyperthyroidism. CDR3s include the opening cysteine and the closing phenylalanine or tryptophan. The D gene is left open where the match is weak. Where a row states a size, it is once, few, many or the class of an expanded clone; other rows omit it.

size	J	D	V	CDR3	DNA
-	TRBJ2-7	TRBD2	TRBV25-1	CASSARGLAGGQYF	TGCGCCAGCAGTGCTAGAGGCCTAGCGGGAGGTCAGTACTTC
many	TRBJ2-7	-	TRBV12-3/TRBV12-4	CASRSGDPYEQYF	TGTGCCAGCCGCAGCGGAGACCCGTACGAGCAGTACTTC
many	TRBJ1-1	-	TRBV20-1	CSARDWGARAFF	TGCAGTGCTAGAGATTGGGGGGCTCGGGCTTTCTTT
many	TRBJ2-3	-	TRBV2	CASSGLAAPSTDTQYF	TGTGCCAGCAGTGGGTTGGCAGCCCCTAGCACAGATACGCAGTATTTT
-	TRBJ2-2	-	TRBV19	CASIRTTNTGELFF	TGTGCCAGTATTAGGACTACCAACACCGGGGAGCTGTTTTTT
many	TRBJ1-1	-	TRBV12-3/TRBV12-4	CASSLAGGVFITEAFF	TGTGCCAGCAGTTTAGCGGGCGGGGTTTTCATCACTGAAGCTTTCTTT
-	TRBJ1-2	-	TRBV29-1	CSVEATGGYTF	TGCAGCGTTGAAGCCACAGGGGGCTACACCTTC
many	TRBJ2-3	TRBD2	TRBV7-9	CASSSLGGTWYF	TGTGCCAGCAGCTCATTGGGGGGGACTTGGTATTTT
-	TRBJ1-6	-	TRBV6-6	CASSPSGGLNSPLHF	TGTGCCAGCAGTCCCTCGGGGGGGTTGAACTCACCCCTCCACTTT
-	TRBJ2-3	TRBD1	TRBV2	CASSPLGTGDTQYF	TGTGCCAGCAGCCCACTTGGGACAGGGGATACGCAGTATTTT
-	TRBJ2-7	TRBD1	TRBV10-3	CAISPGQGYSYEQYF	TGTGCCATCAGTCCGGGACAGGGGTACTCCTACGAGCAGTACTTC
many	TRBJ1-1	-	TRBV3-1	CASSQDREAFF	TGTGCCAGCAGCCAAGATAGGGAGGCTTTCTTT
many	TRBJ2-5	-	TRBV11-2	CASSPTRNQETQYF	TGTGCCAGCAGCCCTACCCGGAACCAAGAGACCCAGTACTTC
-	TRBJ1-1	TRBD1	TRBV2	CASSPPGGLQDTEAFF	TGTGCCAGCAGTCCTCCAGGGGGCCTTCAGGACACTGAAGCTTTCTTT
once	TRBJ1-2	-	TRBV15	CATSREGEALYGYTF	TGTGCCACCAGCAGAGAAGGGGAAGCGCTCTATGGCTACACCTTC
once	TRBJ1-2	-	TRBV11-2	CASSPLGRGRGIPYGYTF	TGTGCCAGCAGCCCCCTGGGGCGGGGGCGCGGAATACCCTATGGCTACACCTTC
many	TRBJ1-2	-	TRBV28	CASSLPGLGGYTF	TGTGCCAGCAGTTTGCCGGGACTCGGGGGCTACACCTTC
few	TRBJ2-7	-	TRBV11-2	CASSLSRDEQYF	TGTGCCAGCTCACTCTCTCGGGACGAGCAGTACTTC